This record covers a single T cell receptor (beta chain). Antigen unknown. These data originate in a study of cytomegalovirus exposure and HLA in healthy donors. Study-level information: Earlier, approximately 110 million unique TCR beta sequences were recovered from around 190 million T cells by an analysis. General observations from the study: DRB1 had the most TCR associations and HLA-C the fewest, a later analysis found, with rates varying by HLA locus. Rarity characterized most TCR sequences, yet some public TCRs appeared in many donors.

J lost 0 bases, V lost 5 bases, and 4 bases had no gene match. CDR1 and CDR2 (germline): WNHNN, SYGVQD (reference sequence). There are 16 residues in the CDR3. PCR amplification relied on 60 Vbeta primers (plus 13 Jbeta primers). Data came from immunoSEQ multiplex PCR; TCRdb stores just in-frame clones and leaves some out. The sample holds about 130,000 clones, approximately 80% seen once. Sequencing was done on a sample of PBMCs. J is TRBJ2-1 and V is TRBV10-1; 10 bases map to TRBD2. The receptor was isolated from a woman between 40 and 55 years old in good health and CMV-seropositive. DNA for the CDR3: TGCGCCAGCAGTTCCGGGACTAGCGCCTCCTACAATGAGCAGTTCTTC. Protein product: CASSSGTSASYNEQFF.